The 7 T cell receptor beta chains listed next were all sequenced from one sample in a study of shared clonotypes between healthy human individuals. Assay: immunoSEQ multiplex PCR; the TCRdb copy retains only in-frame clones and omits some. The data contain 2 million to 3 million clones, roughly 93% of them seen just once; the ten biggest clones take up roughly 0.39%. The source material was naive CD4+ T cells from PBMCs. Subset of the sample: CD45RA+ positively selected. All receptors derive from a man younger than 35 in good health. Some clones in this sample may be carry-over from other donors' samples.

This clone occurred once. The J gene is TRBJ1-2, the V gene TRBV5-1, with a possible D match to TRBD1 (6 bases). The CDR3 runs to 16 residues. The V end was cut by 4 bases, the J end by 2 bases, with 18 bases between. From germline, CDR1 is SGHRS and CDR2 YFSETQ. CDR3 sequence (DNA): TGCGCCAGCAGCGGTTTACAGGGAAGGGAAAACTATGGCTACACCTTC. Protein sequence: CASSGLQGRENYGYTF.

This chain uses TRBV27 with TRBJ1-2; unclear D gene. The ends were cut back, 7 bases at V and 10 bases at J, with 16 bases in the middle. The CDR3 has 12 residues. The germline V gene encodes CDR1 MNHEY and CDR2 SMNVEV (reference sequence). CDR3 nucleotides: TGTGCCAGCACGGGCAGGCCGCTTTCCTACACCTTC. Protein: CASTGRPLSYTF.

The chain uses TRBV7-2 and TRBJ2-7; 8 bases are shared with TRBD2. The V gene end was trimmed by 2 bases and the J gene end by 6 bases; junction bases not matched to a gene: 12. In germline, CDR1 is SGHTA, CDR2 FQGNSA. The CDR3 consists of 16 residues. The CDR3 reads CASSLRRGTRSSEQYF. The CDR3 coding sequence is TGTGCCAGCAGCTTAAGGCGTGGGACTAGATCTTCCGAGCAGTACTTC. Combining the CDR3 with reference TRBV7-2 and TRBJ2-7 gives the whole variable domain GAGVSQSPSNKVTEKGKDVELRCDPISGHTALYWYRQSLGQGLEFLIYFQGNSAPDKSGLPSDRFSAERTGGSVSTLTIQRTQQEDSAVYLCASSLRRGTRSSEQYFGPGTRLTVT.

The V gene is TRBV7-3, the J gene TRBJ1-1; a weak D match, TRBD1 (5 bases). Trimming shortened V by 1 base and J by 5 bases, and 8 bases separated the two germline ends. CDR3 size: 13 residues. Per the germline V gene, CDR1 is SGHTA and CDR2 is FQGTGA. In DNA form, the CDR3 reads TGTGCCAGCAGCTTAAGGACACGGACTGAAGCTTTCTTT. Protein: CASSLRTRTEAFF.

CDR3 amino acids: CASSPFPEQFF. The CDR3 DNA reads TGTGCCAGCAGCCCGTTCCCCGAGCAGTTCTTC. The chain carries TRBV7-9 and TRBJ2-1, with unresolved D. CDR3 length: 11 amino acids. V shed 5 bases and J shed 10 bases, with 9 bases lying between them. Looked up from germline, CDR1 is SEHNR and CDR2 is FQNEAQ (reference sequence).

CDR3 amino acids: CASSLTGTTKRQPQHF. The DNA of the CDR3 is TGTGCCAGCAGTCTCACGGGGACAACAAAGCGGCAGCCCCAGCATTTT. The chain recombines TRBV28 with TRBJ1-5, with a possible D match to TRBD1 (6 bases). Trimming removed 5 bases from V and 7 bases from J, with 21 bases in between. In germline, CDR1 is MDHEN, CDR2 SYDVKM. CDR3 size: 16 residues.

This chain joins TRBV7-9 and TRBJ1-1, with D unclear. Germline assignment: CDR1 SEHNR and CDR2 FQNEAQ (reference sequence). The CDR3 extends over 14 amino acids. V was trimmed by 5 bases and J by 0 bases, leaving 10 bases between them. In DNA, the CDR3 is TGTGCCAGCAGCCCCACGAGCATGAACACTGAAGCTTTCTTT. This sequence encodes CASSPTSMNTEAFF. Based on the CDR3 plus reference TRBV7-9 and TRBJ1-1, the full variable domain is DTGVSQNPRHKITKRGQNVTFRCDPISEHNRLYWYRQTLGQGPEFLTYFQNEAQLEKSRLLSDRFSAERPKGSFSTLEIQRTEQGDSAMYLCASSPTSMNTEAFFGQGTRLTVV.